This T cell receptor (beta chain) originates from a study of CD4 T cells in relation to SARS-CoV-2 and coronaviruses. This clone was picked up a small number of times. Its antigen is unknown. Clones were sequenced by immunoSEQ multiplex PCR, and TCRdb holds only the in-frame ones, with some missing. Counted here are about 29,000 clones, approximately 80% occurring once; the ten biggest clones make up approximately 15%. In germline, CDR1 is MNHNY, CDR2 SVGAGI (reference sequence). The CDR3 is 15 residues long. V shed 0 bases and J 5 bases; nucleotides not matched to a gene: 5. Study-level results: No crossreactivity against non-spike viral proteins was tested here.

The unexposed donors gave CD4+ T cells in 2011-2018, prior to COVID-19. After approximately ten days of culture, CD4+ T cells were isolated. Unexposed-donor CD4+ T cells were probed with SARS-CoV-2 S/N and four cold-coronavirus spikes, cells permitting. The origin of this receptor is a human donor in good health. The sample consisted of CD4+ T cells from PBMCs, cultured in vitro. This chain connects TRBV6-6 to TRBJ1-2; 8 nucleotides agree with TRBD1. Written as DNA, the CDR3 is TGTGCCAGCAGTTACTCGACAGGGGAGGCGTATGGCTACACCTTC. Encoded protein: CASSYSTGEAYGYTF.